This T cell receptor beta chain was sequenced in a study of blood T cell repertoires in COVID-19. Patients of the Seattle cohort, enrolled during active infection, were followed longitudinally. Only in-frame clones appear in the TCRdb table, and some are missing; sequencing was by immunoSEQ multiplex PCR. The sample records approximately 150,000 clones, about 88% being singletons. This clone was observed a few times. CDR1 is MNHEY and CDR2 is SVGEGT in the germline V gene. The CDR3 totals 17 residues. V shed 5 bases and J shed 0 bases, with 18 bases lying between them. The rearrangement links TRBV6-2 or TRBV6-3 to TRBJ2-3; the D is unclear. Source material: peripheral blood. The clonotype originates from a woman of 80 years or more with COVID-19, enrolled during active disease. CDR3: CASSPRSSRSSTDTQYF. For the CDR3, the DNA is TGTGCCAGCAGTCCCCGTAGCTCCCGATCTAGCACAGATACGCAGTATTTT.